The 31 T cell receptor beta chains in this list originate from one sample, sequenced in a study of CD8 T cells in ankylosing spondylitis. Each CDR3 protein gets one entry after TCRdb re-called the 5' RACE reads with MiXCR. The data contain over 450,000 distinct CDR3 sequences, roughly 13% of them seen just once; the ten biggest clones take up nearly 7%. Study-wide results and limits: It appeared that ankylosing spondylitis blood was characterized by a TCR beta motif of several highly homologous variants.

No antigens are known for them. Sequencing was done on a sample of blood, either unsorted or a sorted T cell fraction (not recorded which). These receptors originate from a male donor with ankylosing spondylitis.

The chain links TRBV11-2 to TRBJ2-3; 8 nucleotides agree with TRBD1. After removal of 7 bases from V and 6 bases from J, the junction contained 12 bases not matched to a gene. CDR1 SGHAT and CDR2 FQNNGV come from the germline V gene. The CDR3 covers 15 residues. Here the CDR3 DNA reads TGTGCCAGCACGGCATGGACAGGGCCCGGGGATACGCAGTATTTT. Translating it yields CASTAWTGPGDTQYF.

The CDR3 DNA sequence: TGCGCCAGCAGCCCCGAGACTAGTTCCTTAGGAGGCTACACCTTC. It codes for CASSPETSSLGGYTF. V and J are TRBV5-1 and TRBJ1-2; no definite D call. This CDR3 region has 15 residues. V lost 4 bases and J 8 bases, leaving 21 bases between the germline ends. The germline gives CDR1 SGHRS, CDR2 YFSETQ.

The gene calls are TRBV24-1 and TRBJ1-3, with D possibly matching TRBD1 (5 bases). Germline V CDR1 and CDR2: KGHDR, SFDVKD. Trimming left V 3 bases short and J 0 bases short, with 11 bases between. The CDR3 loop spans 16 amino acids. The CDR3 DNA reads as TGTGCCACCAGTGATCCGACAGCACACTCTGGAAACACCATATATTTT. Translation: CATSDPTAHSGNTIYF.

The rearrangement joins TRBV6-5 to TRBJ1-2; TRBD1 might be the D (5 bases). Germline V gene sequence: CDR1 MNHEY, CDR2 SVGAGI. This CDR3 has 14 amino acids. V was cut by 2 bases and J by 0 bases, with 7 bases left in between. CDR3 loop: CASSYKGTNYGYTF. In DNA, the CDR3 is TGTGCCAGCAGTTACAAGGGGACTAACTATGGCTACACCTTC.

This clonotype was detected ten times or more. This chain links TRBV7-9 with TRBJ2-1, with 7 bases lining up with TRBD1. Trimming cost V 3 bases and J 5 bases; bases outside gene matches: 4. The CDR3 has 14 residues. Germline values: CDR1 SEHNR, CDR2 FQNEAQ (reference sequence). CDR3 coding DNA: TGTGCCAGCAGCTTGGGACAGACCAACAATGAGCAGTTCTTC. It encodes CASSLGQTNNEQFF.

In DNA, the CDR3 is TGTGCCAGCAGTGGAATCAGAGCGGGAAATTCACCCCTCCACTTT. It is translated as CASSGIRAGNSPLHF. The chain employs TRBV6-1 and TRBJ1-6, with D unresolved. From germline, CDR1 is MNHNS and CDR2 SASEGT. Trimming removed 4 bases from V and 7 bases from J, with 14 bases in between. CDR3 length equals 15 residues.

The chain employs TRBV1 and TRBJ1-5. TRBV1 is a pseudogene locus. The CDR3 is 18 amino acids. CDR3 sequence reads: CTSSFRPQRIGSNQPQHF. The CDR3 DNA reads TGTACCAGCAGTTTCCGGCCACAGCGGATTGGGAGCAATCAGCCCCAGCATTTT.

This clonotype was seen only a few times. The rearrangement uses TRBV7-2 and TRBJ2-1; 9 positions agree with TRBD2. The CDR3 contains 15 residues. Trimming at V came to 1 base and at J to 6 bases, leaving 4 bases not matched to a gene. Germline V gives CDR1 SGHTA, CDR2 FQGNSA. The CDR3 here is CASSLVASGTNEQFF. The CDR3 coding sequence is TGTGCCAGCAGCTTAGTTGCTAGCGGGACCAATGAGCAGTTCTTC.

CDR3 protein: CSASGTGGLLTDTQYF. CDR3 nucleotides: TGCAGTGCTAGCGGGACAGGAGGGCTACTCACAGATACGCAGTATTTT. This sequence joins TRBV20-1 and TRBJ2-3; TRBD1 matches at 8 bases. Germline V gene lookup returns CDR1 DFQATT and CDR2 SNEGSKA (reference sequence). J was trimmed by 2 bases and V by 3 bases; bases with no gene match: 10. The CDR3 consists of 16 residues.

This clonotype appeared a few times. The chain uses TRBV7-8 and TRBJ1-1; unclear D gene. Trimming took off 3 bases at V and 0 bases at J, with 11 bases between the two ends. CDR1 and CDR2 from the germline V gene are SGHVS and FQNEAQ. This CDR3 region has 15 residues. The CDR3 sequence: CASSLEQILNTEAFF. The CDR3 DNA sequence: TGTGCCAGCAGCTTGGAACAGATATTGAACACTGAAGCTTTCTTT.

This clonotype was recorded once. The CDR3 coding sequence is TGTGCCACCAAGTTGACAGGATTTGACTATGGCTACACCTTC. Translating gives CATKLTGFDYGYTF. The chain is built from TRBV5-6 and TRBJ1-2; D might be TRBD1 (6 bases). Between the trimmed V and J ends, which lost 9 bases and 3 bases, there was a span of 18 bases. The CDR3 totals 14 residues. Germline V CDR1 and CDR2: SGHDT, YYEEEE.

In its sample, this clonotype was seen a few times. The chain carries TRBV4-1 and TRBJ2-1, with D perhaps TRBD1 (5 bases). CDR3 length: 13 residues. Trimming cost V 0 bases and J 6 bases, with 6 bases left between them. The V gene's germline CDR1 is MGHRA and CDR2 YSYEKL. The CDR3 loop is CASSQDRVNEQFF. As DNA, the CDR3 is TGCGCCAGCAGCCAAGACAGGGTCAATGAGCAGTTCTTC.

CDR3 residues: CASSLERQEVAEQYF. Here the CDR3 DNA reads TGTGCCAGCAGTTTAGAAAGGCAGGAGGTGGCCGAGCAGTACTTC. The chain links TRBV12-3 or TRBV12-4 to TRBJ2-7, with a tentative D call TRBD2 (5 bases). Deletions cut 1 base from V and 6 bases from J, with 16 bases between. The CDR3 extends over 15 amino acids.

A few counts support this clonotype. The chain links TRBV20-1 to TRBJ2-1; D is ambiguous. Trimming took 3 bases from V and 0 from J, leaving 9 bases between them. Germline V CDR1 and CDR2: DFQATT, SNEGSKA (reference sequence). The CDR3 sequence is 14 residues long. As DNA, the CDR3 is TGCAGTGCTAGGGCCGAGAGCTCCTACAATGAGCAGTTCTTC. Translation gives CSARAESSYNEQFF.

The table lists this clonotype with a few counts. This sequence joins TRBV20-1 and TRBJ1-6; D might be TRBD1 (5 bases). This CDR3 has 16 residues. The V gene lost 6 bases and the J gene lost 1 base, with 16 bases spanning the gap. Germline CDR1 DFQATT, CDR2 SNEGSKA (reference sequence). Here the CDR3 reads CSAPNVGGSYNSPLHF. The CDR3 DNA follows: TGCAGTGCGCCTAATGTGGGGGGTTCCTATAATTCACCCCTCCACTTT.

This clonotype has at least ten counts. The chain uses TRBV5-6 and TRBJ1-2, with 7 bases identical to TRBD1. Germline trimming cut 0 bases from V and 4 bases from J; bases unmatched to any gene: 0. The CDR3 contains 13 residues. CDR1 SGHDT and CDR2 YYEEEE come from the germline V gene. CDR3 in DNA: TGTGCCAGCAGCTTGGGGACAGGCTATGGCTACACCTTC. Translated, it gives CASSLGTGYGYTF.

This clonotype was seen ten or more times. The chain employs TRBV9 and TRBJ1-3; perhaps TRBD1 as D (6 bases). The germline V and J ends were trimmed by 3 bases and 0 bases, with 19 bases remaining between them. The germline CDR1 and CDR2 sequences are SGDLS and YYNGEE. The CDR3 contains 18 residues. The CDR3 sequence is CASSAGGALSFSGNTIYF. CDR3 DNA: TGTGCCAGCAGCGCTGGGGGGGCTCTCTCCTTCTCTGGAAACACCATATATTTT. The variable domain in full, with the rest retrieved from reference TRBV9 and TRBJ1-3, is DSGVTQTPKHLITATGQRVTLRCSPRSGDLSVYWYQQSLDQGLQFLIQYYNGEERAKGNILERFSAQQFPDLHSELNLSSLELGDSALYFCASSAGGALSFSGNTIYFGEGSWLTVV.

This rearrangement joins TRBV11-3 to TRBJ1-1; D gene unclear. The length of the CDR3 is 8 residues. Trimming cost V 11 bases and J 9 bases, with 7 bases left between them. Germline V lookup: CDR1 SGHNT, CDR2 YENEEA. The CDR3 DNA follows: TGTGCCCCTATCAAAGCTTTCTTT. Translating gives CAPIKAFF.

The sample holds many counts of this clonotype. This chain connects TRBV12-3 or TRBV12-4 to TRBJ2-1; 9 bases align to TRBD1. The length of the CDR3 is 15 residues. The trim removed 3 bases at V and 8 bases at J, leaving 8 bases unmatched. The CDR3 sequence: CASSFRDRVKDEQFF. In nucleotides, the CDR3 is TGTGCCAGCAGTTTCCGGGACAGGGTTAAAGATGAGCAGTTCTTC.

This clonotype has a handful of counts. This chain connects TRBV12-3 or TRBV12-4 to TRBJ1-1, with unresolved D. V was clipped by 8 bases and J by 4 bases, with 17 bases between them. This CDR3 is built from 14 residues. The CDR3 protein is CASARVGLGTEAFF. The CDR3 DNA follows: TGTGCCAGCGCCCGGGTGGGCTTGGGCACTGAAGCTTTCTTT.

This rearrangement joins TRBV5-1 to TRBJ2-1; the D gene could be TRBD1 or TRBD2 (5 bases each). Per the germline V gene, CDR1 is SGHRS and CDR2 is YFSETQ. Trimming stripped 3 bases from V and 7 bases from J, with 14 bases between. The CDR3 extends over 14 amino acids. The CDR3 loop is CASSWGRSRNEQFF. Written as DNA, the CDR3 is TGCGCCAGCAGCTGGGGACGCTCTCGAAATGAGCAGTTCTTC.

This clonotype was observed a few times. CDR3: CATSDLQGRTQYF. The CDR3 coding sequence is TGTGCCACCAGTGACCTCCAGGGTCGCACGCAGTATTTT. The chain joins TRBV24-1 to TRBJ2-3, with D tentatively TRBD1 (5 bases). This CDR3 has 13 residues. V lost 4 bases to trimming and J lost 9 bases, with 13 bases between them. In germline, CDR1 is KGHDR, CDR2 SFDVKD.

The rearrangement links TRBV29-1 to TRBJ2-5; D may match TRBD1 or TRBD2 (6 bases each). Germline V CDR1 and CDR2: SQVTM, ANQGSEA. The CDR3 consists of 11 residues. The germline V and J ends were trimmed by 7 bases and 5 bases, with 11 bases remaining between them. The CDR3 loop reads CSGEGGETQYF. DNA of the CDR3: TGCAGCGGGGAAGGGGGGGAGACCCAGTACTTC.

This clonotype turned up a few times. V usage is TRBV4-1 and J usage is TRBJ2-2; 9 positions agree with TRBD2. The CDR3 covers 16 residues. In germline, CDR1 is MGHRA, CDR2 YSYEKL. V lost 3 bases and J lost 8; bases outside the gene matches: 10. The DNA for the CDR3 is TGCGCCAGCAGCCAGGGAGGCGGGAGGGCCAAGGGGGAGCTGTTTTTT. Its protein product is CASSQGGGRAKGELFF.

This clonotype was observed a handful of times. This chain uses TRBV15 with TRBJ1-2; the D gene is possibly TRBD1 (6 bases). The V end was cut by 0 bases, the J end by 8 bases, with 16 bases between. This CDR3 is 15 amino acids long. Germline V gene lookup returns CDR1 LNHNV and CDR2 YYDKDF (reference sequence). The CDR3, as DNA: TGTGCCACCAGCAGAGATCGGACAGTTACGGGGGGCTACACCTTC. The encoded protein is CATSRDRTVTGGYTF. Drawing the rest from reference TRBV15 and TRBJ1-2, the complete variable domain is DAMVIQNPRYQVTQFGKPVTLSCSQTLNHNVMYWYQQKSSQAPKLLFHYYDKDFNNEADTPDNFQSRRPNTSFCFLDIRSPGLGDTAMYLCATSRDRTVTGGYTFGSGTRLTVV.

This clonotype was observed a few times. V is TRBV29-1 and J is TRBJ2-1; D might be TRBD1 (5 bases). Germline CDR1 and CDR2: SQVTM and ANQGSEA. The CDR3 sequence is 11 residues long. The V end lost 8 bases, the J end lost 4 bases, and 9 bases lay between the germline ends. The CDR3 sequence is CSCKGYNEQFF. CDR3 coding DNA: TGCAGCTGTAAGGGGTACAATGAGCAGTTCTTC.

The chain is built from TRBV7-8 and TRBJ1-1, with a tentative D call TRBD1 (6 bases). Between the trimmed V and J ends, which lost 5 bases and 4 bases, there was a span of 17 bases. The CDR3 has 15 residues. From germline, CDR1 is SGHVS and CDR2 FQNEAQ. CDR3 in DNA: TGTGCCAGCAGCAAAACGGGGGGCACGTTCACTGAAGCTTTCTTT. It codes for CASSKTGGTFTEAFF. Full variable domain (missing parts from reference TRBV7-8 and TRBJ1-1): GAGVSQSPRYKVAKRGQDVALRCDPISGHVSLFWYQQALGQGPEFLTYFQNEAQLDKSGLPSDRFFAERPEGSVSTLKIQRTQQEDSAVYLCASSKTGGTFTEAFFGQGTRLTVV.

This clonotype was detected only a few times. The V gene is TRBV10-3, the J gene TRBJ2-7, with 7 positions matching TRBD2. The CDR3 totals 14 residues. In germline, CDR1 is ENHRY, CDR2 SYGVKD. J gave up 3 bases and V 7 bases, and 9 bases lay outside the gene matches. The CDR3 here is CAITPGGSGYEQYF. CDR3 DNA: TGTGCCATCACTCCCGGGGGGAGTGGCTACGAGCAGTACTTC.

This clonotype showed up many times. The rearrangement uses TRBV12-3 or TRBV12-4 and TRBJ2-7; no reliable D call. The CDR3 has 13 amino acids. V was shortened by 6 bases and J by 3 bases, with 12 bases between the two germline ends. The CDR3 spells CASSPDANYEQYF. The CDR3 DNA follows: TGTGCCAGCAGCCCCGACGCAAACTACGAGCAGTACTTC.

A few counts support this clonotype. This chain connects TRBV27 to TRBJ1-1; D may be TRBD1 (5 bases). The V gene lost 6 bases and the J gene lost 13 bases, with 21 bases spanning the gap. CDR1 and CDR2 from the germline V gene are MNHEY and SMNVEV (reference sequence). The CDR3 loop spans 13 amino acids. The CDR3 sequence: CASRRSGDPKLFF. CDR3 DNA: TGTGCCAGCAGACGCTCTGGGGACCCGAAGCTTTTCTTT.

The chain combines TRBV12-3 or TRBV12-4 with TRBJ2-5; a possible D gene is TRBD1 (6 bases). This CDR3 has 15 amino acids. Between the trimmed V and J ends, which lost 3 bases and 1 base, there was a span of 12 bases. The CDR3 sequence is CASSFWQGSQETQYF. The DNA of the CDR3 is TGTGCCAGCAGTTTTTGGCAGGGGAGCCAAGAGACCCAGTACTTC.